This TCR beta chain derives from a study of T cell responses to AZD1222 COVID-19 vaccine. This table comes from immunoSEQ multiplex PCR, and its TCRdb copy is limited to in-frame clones, with some not included. The sample has around 150,000 clones; approximately 90% are singletons. This receptor was identified in an adult who received the AZD1222 COVID-19 vaccine. The sample here was peripheral blood, taken 28 days after the second AZD1222 dose.

For the CDR3, the DNA is TGTGCCAGCAGCTTTCTAGCGGGAGTTCCCCAAGAGACCCAGTACTTC. Protein sequence: CASSFLAGVPQETQYF. The chain couples TRBV7-7 to TRBJ2-5; 10 bases agree with TRBD2. Germline V gives CDR1 SSHAT, CDR2 FNYEAQ (reference sequence). The CDR3 has 16 residues. V was pared by 3 bases and J by 1 base, with 5 bases of the junction left unmatched.